This T cell receptor beta chain was captured in a study of untreated major depressive disorder (dated by TCRdb to the late 2010s). Turning to the overall study: In this cross-sectional case-control comparison, antidepressant-free major depressive disorder patients and individually matched non-depressed controls were compared on T cell phenotype and TCR repertoire. Sequencing followed up flow-cytometry Vbeta 5.1, Vbeta 11 and Vbeta 22 usage differences observed in the whole cohort. What the study reported, not specific to this receptor: Higher TRBV05-01 (Vbeta 5.1) usage among CD4+ T cells of depressed patients compared with controls was confirmed by sequencing, with p = 0.040 in a one-tailed test. TRBV25-01 and TRBV02-01 usage followed the flow-cytometry pattern but did not reach statistical significance in the sequencing data. For the sequencing comparisons, planned one-tailed tests were run on just three Vbeta families that had been chosen in advance. In every sequenced subject, all of the top five TRBV05-01 clones were private clones. Because of strict matching and exclusion criteria, the study sample was comparatively small, which limits how generalizable the findings are.

Each depressed patient was matched pairwise with a non-depressed control on sex, age, current smoking status and body mass index. Every participant was of European descent. A DSM-IV diagnosis of major depressive disorder and a Hamilton Rating Scale for Depression score of at least 18 were present in all patients. No psychiatric medication, including antidepressants, had been taken by patients for at least 8 weeks before enrollment. Depression severity among patients ranged from moderate to severe. Major medical conditions, Axis I/II comorbidities, regular medication or illicit drug use, and drinking over 100 g alcohol weekly were applied as exclusion criteria for all participants. Around 27 ml of peripheral blood was drawn into EDTA tubes from each participant. CD4+ T cells were purified from thawed PBMCs by magnetic negative selection with the BD IMag Human CD4 T Lymphocyte Enrichment Set. Flow cytometry confirmed that the CD4+ enrichment method typically gave roughly 95% purity. A subgroup of roughly five case-control pairs, chosen blind to the chemokine receptor expression and flow-cytometric repertoire skewing results, underwent TCRbeta sequencing. All blood samples were drawn in the morning at 8:00 a.m., and PBMCs were separated by Ficoll-Hypaque gradient centrifugation. PBMCs were cryopreserved by gradual cooling to -80 degrees C and were kept in liquid nitrogen until assay.

The CDR3 goes from the cysteine to the phenylalanine over 11 residues. Only the CDR3 DNA stays, 33 bases, in frame from base 1. V and J are truncated by 4 bases and 7 bases respectively, leaving an intervening sequence of 7 bases. As encoded in the germline V gene, CDR1 is MGHDK while CDR2 is SYGVNS. The Qiagen DNeasy Blood and Tissue Kit was used to extract total genomic DNA from purified CD4+ T cells. The TCRbeta CDR3 region, defined according to IMGT, was amplified and sequenced using immunoSEQ immunosequencing protocols. As for the original processing: Preprocessing of raw sequence data for PCR and sequencing error correction was performed by the immunoSEQ service. The sequence data were loaded into the immunoSEQ Analyzer and then analyzed further using VDJtools v1.0.7. The paired Wilcoxon signed-rank test was used to test differences between patients and controls. TCRdb re-hosts the immuneACCESS table, in-frame sequences only. Its copies lack some clones; in the studies checked, an unresolved V gene accounts for under half of them, and the cause for the rest is not known. V, J and clone size were drawn from that table, and D and trimming were deduced from the DNA. This sample has about 25,000 clones in its table, and 91% of those were observed once. The ten top clones hold 0.72% of the sample.

Remarks on this clone: Its antigen is unknown. Nothing much larger sits one base from this clone, and base qualities are not available.

The receptor was derived from a woman aged 25-40 years with major depressive disorder. Source material: CD4+ T cells from PBMCs. In this chain, TRBV25-1 is recombined with TRBJ1-2, with no confidently assigned D gene. The DNA sequence is given as TGTGCCAGCAGTGCCTTCGGTGGCTACACCTTC. This translates into CASSAFGGYTF.